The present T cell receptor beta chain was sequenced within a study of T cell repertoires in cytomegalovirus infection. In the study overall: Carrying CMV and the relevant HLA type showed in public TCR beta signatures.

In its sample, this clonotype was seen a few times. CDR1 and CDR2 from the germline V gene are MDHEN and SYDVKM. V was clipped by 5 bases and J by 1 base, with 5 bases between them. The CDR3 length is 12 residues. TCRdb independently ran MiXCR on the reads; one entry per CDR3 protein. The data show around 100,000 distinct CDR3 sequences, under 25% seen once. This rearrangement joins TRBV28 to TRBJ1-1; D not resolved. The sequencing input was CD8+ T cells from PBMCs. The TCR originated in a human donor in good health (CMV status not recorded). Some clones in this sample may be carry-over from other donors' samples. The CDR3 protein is CASSPKNTEAFF. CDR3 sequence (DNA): TGTGCCAGCAGTCCAAAGAACACTGAAGCTTTCTTT.